This T cell receptor (beta chain) was sequenced during a study of cytomegalovirus exposure and HLA in healthy donors. This clone came up a few times. The PCR was carried out with 60 Vbeta primers and 13 Jbeta primers. TCRdb keeps only in-frame clones here, not all; method: immunoSEQ multiplex PCR. The data show roughly 82,000 clones, approximately 70% seen once. Looked up from germline, CDR1 is MNHNS and CDR2 is SASEGT. CDR3 length: 14 amino acids. Unmatched junction bases numbered 8, after V lost 4 bases and J lost 6 bases. The receptor was isolated from a woman aged 40-49 years in good health and CMV-seropositive. The gene calls are TRBV6-1 and TRBJ1-2; 7 positions match TRBD1. Sequencing was performed on PBMCs. In DNA form, the CDR3 reads TGTGCCAGCAGTGTTATTGAGGGGGCGAATGGCTACACCTTC. This encodes CASSVIEGANGYTF.